The rows below give T cell receptor beta chains drawn from one sample of a study of T cell repertoires in cytomegalovirus infection. For these receptors, no antigen is known. Via MiXCR, TCRdb re-called the reads, giving one row per CDR3 protein. The sample records approximately 120,000 distinct CDR3 sequences, over 25% being singletons. Sample: CD8+ T cells from cultured PBMCs, taken from culture after CMV antigen stimulation. All receptors come from a human donor in good health (CMV status not recorded). Some clones in this sample may be carry-over from other donors' samples. Each CDR3 is given with its conserved first and last residue. A D gene is named only where the DNA matches it firmly. Part of the rows lack a size; the others show once, few, many or a class for expanded clones.

>TRBJ1-1|.|many|TRBV7-6
TGTGCCAGCAGCTTCACATCGAACACTGAAGCTTTCTTT
CASSFTSNTEAFF
>TRBJ2-7|.|few|TRBV20-1
TGCAGTGCTAGAACTCAGGCGAGCTACGAGCAGTACTTC
CSARTQASYEQYF
>TRBJ2-3|TRBD2|.|TRBV7-2
TGTGCCAGCAGCTTGGGGAGGGCACTGTATTTT
CASSLGRALYF
>TRBJ1-2|TRBD1|few|TRBV27
TGTGCCAGCAGTTTTATAGGGGGCGCAGGCTATGGCTACACCTTC
CASSFIGGAGYGYTF
>TRBJ1-1|.|.|TRBV7-9
TGTGCCAGCAGCGGGCAGGGCCTTTTGGCTTTCTTT
CASSGQGLLAFF
>TRBJ2-5|.|.|TRBV5-8
TGTGCCAGCAGCCCGGGACTCCAAGAGACCCAGTACTTC
CASSPGLQETQYF
>TRBJ1-5|.|.|TRBV19
TGTGCCAGTAGCTCCACAGGAGGTTATAGCAATCAGCCCCAGCATTTT
CASSSTGGYSNQPQHF
>TRBJ1-2|.|.|TRBV7-2
TGTGCCAGCACCGAAACAGGGTTAAATGGCTACACCTTC
CASTETGLNGYTF
>TRBJ2-5|.|.|TRBV15
TGTGCCACCAGCAAGTGGGGGGGCAAACAAGAGACCCAGTACTTC
CATSKWGGKQETQYF
>TRBJ2-3|.|.|TRBV6-2/TRBV6-3
TGTGCCAGCACCCTAGGGCGTAGCACAGATACGCAGTATTTT
CASTLGRSTDTQYF
>TRBJ2-7|TRBD1|few|TRBV2
TGTGCCAGCAGTGAAGCTTGGACAGGGGACTCCTACGAGCAGTACTTC
CASSEAWTGDSYEQYF
>TRBJ2-4|.|.|TRBV27
TGTGCCAGCAGTTCCTTAGCCAAAAACATTCAGTACTTC
CASSSLAKNIQYF
>TRBJ1-1|.|.|TRBV19
TGTGCCAGTAGTATGGGTCCGGGAGGGGTCGAGACTGAAGCTTTCTTT
CASSMGPGGVETEAFF
>TRBJ2-1|TRBD2|.|TRBV4-1
TGCGCCAGCAGCCAATTCCCCCTCGGGGGGTCAAACAATGAGCAGTTCTTC
CASSQFPLGGSNNEQFF
>TRBJ2-5|TRBD2|few|TRBV7-2
TGTGCCAGCAGCCCGGGACTAGCGGGGGGCACACCTCAAGAGACCCAGTACTTC
CASSPGLAGGTPQETQYF
>TRBJ2-7|TRBD1|.|TRBV12-3/TRBV12-4
TGTGCCAGCAGTTTCACCGGACAGGGGGCGGGCGAGCAGTACTTC
CASSFTGQGAGEQYF
>TRBJ2-1|.|once|TRBV7-8
TGTGCCAGCAGCTCCGGGAATAGCGGCTACAATGAGCAGTTCTTC
CASSSGNSGYNEQFF
>TRBJ2-5|.|.|TRBV28
TGTGCCAGCAGTTCCTGGCGAGGCCAAGAGACCCAGTACTTC
CASSSWRGQETQYF
>TRBJ1-5|.|.|TRBV6-6
TGTGCCAGCACCTGGGACACCGGGTCGAATCAGCCCCAGCATTTT
CASTWDTGSNQPQHF
>TRBJ1-6|.|.|TRBV10-3
TGTGCCATCAGTGAGTCGAGCCAGGATAATTCACCCCTCCACTTT
CAISESSQDNSPLHF
>TRBJ1-6|TRBD1|.|TRBV6-5
TGTGCCAGCATGACAGGGGATTATAATTCACCCCTCCACTTT
CASMTGDYNSPLHF
>TRBJ2-2|.|.|TRBV7-6
TGTGCCGTCCCCCTCGGGGCGGGGACCGGGGAGCTGTTTTTT
CAVPLGAGTGELFF
>TRBJ1-3|.|.|TRBV6-1
TGTGCCAGCAGTGCAGAGCCCCTCGAACAGGGCTTCTCTGGAAACACCATATATTTT
CASSAEPLEQGFSGNTIYF
>TRBJ2-7|.|.|TRBV27
TGTGCCAGCAGAAAAGCGCTGGGCTACGAGCAGTACTTC
CASRKALGYEQYF
>TRBJ1-5|.|few|TRBV10-3
TGTGCCATCAGGGACACTAGCAATCAGCCCCAGCATTTT
CAIRDTSNQPQHF
>TRBJ2-1|TRBD2|.|TRBV4-1
TGCGCCAGCAGCCAAAGTCAAGCGGGGGAGCAGTTCTTC
CASSQSQAGEQFF
>TRBJ1-1|TRBD1|.|TRBV12-3/TRBV12-4
TGTGCCAGCAGTTTTACCCCGGGACAGGGGGCGAACACTGAAGCTTTCTTT
CASSFTPGQGANTEAFF
>TRBJ1-5|.|.|TRBV28
TGTGCCAGCAGTTTCCCGGGGGAAAATCAGCCCCAGCATTTT
CASSFPGENQPQHF
>TRBJ2-7|.|.|TRBV11-2
TGTGCCAGCAGCCCAGACCCGGGGACGGACGAGCAGTACTTC
CASSPDPGTDEQYF
>TRBJ1-4|TRBD1|.|TRBV6-1
TGTGCCAGCAGTGATGGGACAGGGAACGAAAAACTGTTTTTT
CASSDGTGNEKLFF
>TRBJ2-7|.|.|TRBV7-6
TGTGCCAGCAGCTTGGAATTGGTGGCCCCCTACGAGCAGTACTTC
CASSLELVAPYEQYF
>TRBJ2-1|TRBD2|many|TRBV12-3/TRBV12-4
TGTGCCAGCAGTTTACTAGCGGGGGGGCGTGAGCAGTTCTTC
CASSLLAGGREQFF
>TRBJ2-2|.|once|TRBV7-6
TGTGCCAGCAGCTTAAACGGACTAATGAACACCGGGGAGCTGTTTTTT
CASSLNGLMNTGELFF
>TRBJ2-2|.|.|TRBV20-1
TGCAGTGCTAGAGGAGGGGACACCGGGGAGCTGTTTTTT
CSARGGDTGELFF
>TRBJ1-4|.|few|TRBV6-6
TGTGCCAGCAGTTACACACGCTCGGGGGTAAATGAAAAACTGTTTTTT
CASSYTRSGVNEKLFF
>TRBJ2-3|.|few|TRBV9
TGTGCCAGCAGCGTAGAGGGGAGTTTCACAGATACGCAGTATTTT
CASSVEGSFTDTQYF
>TRBJ2-1|.|many|TRBV4-2
TGTGCCAGCGGTCCTACCCTCGGTGAGCAGTTCTTC
CASGPTLGEQFF
>TRBJ1-1|TRBD1|many|TRBV6-1
TGTGCCAGCAGCCCCGGGACAGAGATGAACACTGAAGCTTTCTTT
CASSPGTEMNTEAFF
>TRBJ1-2|.|.|TRBV28
TGTGCCAGCAGTAATTTCGCGCAAACAGGGAACTATGGCTACACCTTC
CASSNFAQTGNYGYTF
>TRBJ2-1|TRBD2|.|TRBV6-2/TRBV6-3
TGTGCCAGCAGTTACTCGACTAGCGGGGGCCAGAGCTCCTACAATGAGCAGTTCTTC
CASSYSTSGGQSSYNEQFF
>TRBJ1-2|TRBD1|.|TRBV6-6
TGTGCCAGCAGTTACATCAACCCCCAAGGAACAGGGGAGGGAGGAGGCTACACCTTC
CASSYINPQGTGEGGGYTF
>TRBJ2-7|.|many|TRBV7-8
TGTGCCAGCAGCTTAGTAGAGGGGGTCTCCTACGAGCAGTACTTC
CASSLVEGVSYEQYF
>TRBJ2-5|.|.|TRBV7-9
TGTGCCAGCAGCTTAGAATGGGGAGAGACCCAGTACTTC
CASSLEWGETQYF
>TRBJ2-3|TRBD2|.|TRBV12-5
TGTGCTAGTGGCAAGAGCGGGGGGGTCGGAAATACGCAGTATTTT
CASGKSGGVGNTQYF
>TRBJ2-2|.|.|TRBV2
TGTGCCAGCAGTGACTTGTCCCGATACAGGGAAGACACCGGGGAGCTGTTTTTT
CASSDLSRYREDTGELFF
>TRBJ2-5|.|.|TRBV15
TGTGCCACCAGCAGGAGTAGGGGGGAGACCCAGTACTTC
CATSRSRGETQYF
>TRBJ2-7|.|.|TRBV3-1
TGTGCCAGCAGCCAAGATTACGCCGCGGGTCCATACGAGCAGTACTTC
CASSQDYAAGPYEQYF
>TRBJ2-2|.|.|TRBV11-2
TGTGCCAGCGATTCATCGGGAACCGGGGAGCTGTTTTTT
CASDSSGTGELFF
>TRBJ2-7|.|few|TRBV6-1
TGTGCCAGCAGTGAAGCGCAATGGACAGAGAGCTCCTACGAGCAGTACTTC
CASSEAQWTESSYEQYF